These 15 T cell receptor beta chains were all obtained from the same sample, sequenced in a study of cytomegalovirus exposure and HLA in healthy donors. Only in-frame clones appear in the TCRdb table, and some are missing; sequencing was by immunoSEQ multiplex PCR. The data show about 55,000 clones, with around nine tenths seen just once and roughly 3% held by the top ten. The sample comprised PBMCs. These receptors were taken from a man in his late teens or twenties in good health and CMV-seronegative.

The chain recombines TRBV5-1 with TRBJ2-3; no reliable D call. The CDR3 is made up of 14 amino acids. V was clipped by 0 bases and J by 0 bases, with 5 bases between them. Germline V gene lookup returns CDR1 SGHRS and CDR2 YFSETQ. CDR3 protein: CASSLGASTDTQYF. In DNA, the CDR3 is TGCGCCAGCAGCTTGGGGGCTAGCACAGATACGCAGTATTTT.

The J gene is TRBJ2-7, the V gene TRBV6-1, with TRBD2 matching 7 bases. CDR3 length equals 15 residues. Losses at the gene ends were 5 bases for V and 0 bases for J; bases not matched to a gene: 7. The V gene's germline CDR1 is MNHNS and CDR2 SASEGT. The CDR3 nucleotides are TGTGCCAGCAGTTCCCACGGGGAGGGCTCCTACGAGCAGTACTTC. Translating it yields CASSSHGEGSYEQYF.

This rearrangement joins TRBV7-9 to TRBJ2-7; tentatively, D is TRBD2 (6 bases). The germline V gene encodes CDR1 SEHNR and CDR2 FQNEAQ (reference sequence). Deletions cut 4 bases from V and 1 base from J, with 8 bases between. CDR3 length equals 13 residues. Here the CDR3 reads CASSYGTSYEQYF. The DNA for the CDR3 is TGTGCCAGCAGCTATGGGACTTCCTACGAGCAGTACTTC.

This clone was seen a handful of times. The gene calls are TRBV2 and TRBJ1-2; D possibly corresponds to TRBD1 (5 bases). The CDR3 has 15 residues. With 0 bases removed from V and 5 bases from J, the gap between germline ends came to 13 bases. Germline V lookup: CDR1 SNHLY, CDR2 FYNNEI. The CDR3: CASSEAPKGAYGYTF. Written as DNA, the CDR3 is TGTGCCAGCAGTGAAGCACCCAAAGGGGCATATGGCTACACCTTC.

The V call is TRBV19, the J call TRBJ1-2, with TRBD1 as a possible D gene (5 bases). CDR3 length equals 15 residues. Deletions cut 5 bases from V and 5 bases from J, with 18 bases between. The germline CDR1 and CDR2 sequences are LNHDA and SQIVND (reference sequence). CDR3 sequence (DNA): TGTGCCAGTAGTCCAGGGTCCCCTACTTCGTATGGCTACACCTTC. It yields the protein CASSPGSPTSYGYTF.

The chain employs TRBV19 and TRBJ2-7; 9 nucleotides match TRBD1. Germline CDR1 reads LNHDA; CDR2 reads SQIVND (reference sequence). With 5 bases clipped from V and 4 bases from J, the junction kept 9 bases outside the gene matches. This CDR3 region has 15 residues. The CDR3 is CASSARDRDTYEQYF. DNA for the CDR3: TGTGCCAGTAGTGCAAGGGACAGGGATACATACGAGCAGTACTTC.

The rearrangement uses TRBV30 and TRBJ1-5, with D tentatively TRBD1 (6 bases). V gave up 5 bases and J gave up 0 bases, with 8 bases separating them. The CDR3 covers 13 residues. Germline CDR1 GTSNPN, CDR2 SVGIG (reference sequence). CDR3: CAWGQNSNQPQHF. CDR3 DNA: TGTGCCTGGGGACAGAATAGCAATCAGCCCCAGCATTTT.

This clone was counted once. V and J are TRBV7-2 and TRBJ1-4; D is uncertain. Germline V gives CDR1 SGHTA, CDR2 FQGNSA. V was pared by 3 bases and J by 8 bases, with 16 bases between. This CDR3 region has 15 residues. The CDR3 sequence is CASSLSPGSGEKLFF. In DNA, the CDR3 is TGTGCCAGCAGCTTGAGTCCGGGATCGGGGGAAAAACTGTTTTTT.

The chain recombines TRBV5-4 with TRBJ2-2; tentative D call: TRBD2 (5 bases). Trimming left V 0 bases short and J 7 bases short, with 13 bases between. CDR1 and CDR2 from the germline V gene are SGHNT and YYREEE (reference sequence). The CDR3 has 15 amino acids. This chain's CDR3 is CASSLDLLGSGELFF. CDR3 DNA sequence: TGTGCCAGCAGCTTGGATTTGTTGGGGAGCGGGGAGCTGTTTTTT.

V gene TRBV18 combines with J gene TRBJ2-7; D uncertain. Germline CDR1 and CDR2: KGHSH and LQKENI. V gave up 4 bases and J gave up 2 bases, with 9 bases separating them. The CDR3 sequence is 13 residues long. In DNA form, the CDR3 reads TGTGCCAGCTCACGCGACACGACCTACGAGCAGTACTTC. It codes for CASSRDTTYEQYF.

The chain carries TRBV14 and TRBJ2-7; D perhaps matches TRBD1 (5 bases). Germline lookup yields CDR1 SGHDN and CDR2 FVKESK. V was cut by 4 bases and J by 5 bases, with 21 bases left in between. This CDR3 has 16 amino acids. The CDR3 loop is CASSPPGLPHLHEQYF. The CDR3, as DNA: TGTGCCAGCAGCCCTCCAGGGCTGCCGCACCTTCACGAGCAGTACTTC.

The chain joins TRBV25-1 to TRBJ2-1; 8 bases align to TRBD1. After removal of 8 bases from V and 5 bases from J, the junction contained 8 bases not matched to a gene. The CDR3 is 14 residues long. Per the germline V gene, CDR1 is MGHDK and CDR2 is SYGVNS. The CDR3 is CASRRGQVNNEQFF. The CDR3 DNA follows: TGTGCCAGCCGGCGGGGACAGGTTAACAATGAGCAGTTCTTC.

The chain combines TRBV7-6 with TRBJ2-3; D is perhaps TRBD2 (6 bases). This CDR3 region has 14 residues. V was clipped by 4 bases and J by 1 base, with 9 bases between them. CDR1 and CDR2 from the germline V gene are SGHVS and FNYEAQ. The CDR3 DNA reads as TGTGCCAGCAGCTCGGGGACTGGCACAGATACGCAGTATTTT. Encoded protein: CASSSGTGTDTQYF.

The table lists this clone with many counts. V is TRBV4-1 and J is TRBJ1-2; D is perhaps TRBD1 (5 bases). The V gene lost 3 bases and the J gene lost 1 base, with 12 bases spanning the gap. Germline CDR1 reads MGHRA; CDR2 reads YSYEKL. The CDR3 covers 15 residues. This chain's CDR3 is CASSQGPASNYGYTF. The CDR3, as DNA: TGCGCCAGCAGCCAGGGGCCCGCCAGTAACTATGGCTACACCTTC.

The J gene is TRBJ2-1, the V gene TRBV6-5; TRBD1 aligns across 10 bases. Germline CDR1 reads MNHEY; CDR2 reads SVGAGI. J was trimmed by 7 bases and V by 8 bases; bases with no gene match: 11. The CDR3 consists of 15 residues. The CDR3 coding sequence is TGTGCCAGCGGCATCTCCGACAGGGGGCGAAATGAGCAGTTCTTC. This sequence encodes CASGISDRGRNEQFF.